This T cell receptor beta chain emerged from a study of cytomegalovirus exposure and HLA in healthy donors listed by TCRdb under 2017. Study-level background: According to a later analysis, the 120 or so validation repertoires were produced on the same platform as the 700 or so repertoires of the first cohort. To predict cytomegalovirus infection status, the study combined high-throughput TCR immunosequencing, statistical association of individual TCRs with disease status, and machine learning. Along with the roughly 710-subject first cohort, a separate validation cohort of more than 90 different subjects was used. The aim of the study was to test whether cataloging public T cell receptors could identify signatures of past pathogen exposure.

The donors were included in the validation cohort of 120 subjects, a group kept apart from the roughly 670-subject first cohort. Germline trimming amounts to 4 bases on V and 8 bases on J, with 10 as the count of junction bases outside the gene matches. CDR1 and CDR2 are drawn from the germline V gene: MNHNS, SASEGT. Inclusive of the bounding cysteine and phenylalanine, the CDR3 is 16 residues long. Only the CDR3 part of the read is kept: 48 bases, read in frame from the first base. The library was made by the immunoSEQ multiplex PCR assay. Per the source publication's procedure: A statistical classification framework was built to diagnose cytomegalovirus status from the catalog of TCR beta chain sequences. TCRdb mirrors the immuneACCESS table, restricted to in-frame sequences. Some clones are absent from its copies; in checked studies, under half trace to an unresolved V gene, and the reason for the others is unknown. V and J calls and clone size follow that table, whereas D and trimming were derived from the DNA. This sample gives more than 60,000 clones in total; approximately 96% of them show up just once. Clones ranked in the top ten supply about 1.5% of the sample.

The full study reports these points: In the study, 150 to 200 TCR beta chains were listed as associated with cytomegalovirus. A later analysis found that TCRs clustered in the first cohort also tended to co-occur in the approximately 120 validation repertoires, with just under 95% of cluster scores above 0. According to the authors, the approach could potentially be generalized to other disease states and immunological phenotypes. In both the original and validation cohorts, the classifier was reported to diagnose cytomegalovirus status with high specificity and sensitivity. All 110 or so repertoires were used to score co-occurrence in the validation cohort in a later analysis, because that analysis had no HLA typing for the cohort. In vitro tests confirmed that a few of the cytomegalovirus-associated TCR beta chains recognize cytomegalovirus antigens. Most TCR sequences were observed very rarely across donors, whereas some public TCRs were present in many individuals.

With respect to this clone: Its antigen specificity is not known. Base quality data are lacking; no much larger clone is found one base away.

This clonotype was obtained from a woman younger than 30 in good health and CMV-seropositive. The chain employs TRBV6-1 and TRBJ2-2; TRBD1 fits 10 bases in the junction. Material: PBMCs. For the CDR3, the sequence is CASSGHGTGVAGELFF. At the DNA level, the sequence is TGTGCCAGCAGTGGTCACGGGACAGGGGTGGCTGGGGAGCTGTTTTTT.